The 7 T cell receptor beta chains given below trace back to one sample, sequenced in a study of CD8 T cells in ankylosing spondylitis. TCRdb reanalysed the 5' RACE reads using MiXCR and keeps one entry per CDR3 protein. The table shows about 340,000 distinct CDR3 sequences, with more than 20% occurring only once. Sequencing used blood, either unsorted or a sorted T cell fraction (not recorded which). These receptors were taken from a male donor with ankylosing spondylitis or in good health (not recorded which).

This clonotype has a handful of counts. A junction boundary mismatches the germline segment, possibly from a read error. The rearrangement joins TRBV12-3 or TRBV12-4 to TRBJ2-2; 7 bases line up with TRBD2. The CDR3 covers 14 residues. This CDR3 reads CASSLADNTGELFF. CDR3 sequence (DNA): TGTGCCAGCAGTCTAGCGGATAACACCGGGGAGCTGTTTTTT.

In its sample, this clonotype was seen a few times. The CDR3 region has the DNA TGTGCCAGCAGCCAGCGGACCACAGATACGCAGTATTTT. This codes for CASSQRTTDTQYF. The rearrangement joins TRBV12-3 or TRBV12-4 to TRBJ2-3; weak D call: TRBD2 (5 bases). CDR3 length: 13 residues. V shed 6 bases and J shed 2 bases, with 9 bases lying between them.

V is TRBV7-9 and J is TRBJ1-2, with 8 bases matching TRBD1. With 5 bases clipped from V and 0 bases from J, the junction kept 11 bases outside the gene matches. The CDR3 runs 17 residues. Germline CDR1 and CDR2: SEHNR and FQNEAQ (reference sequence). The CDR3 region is CASSPRGTGPTNYGYTF. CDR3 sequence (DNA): TGTGCCAGCAGCCCCCGGGGGACAGGCCCGACTAACTATGGCTACACCTTC.

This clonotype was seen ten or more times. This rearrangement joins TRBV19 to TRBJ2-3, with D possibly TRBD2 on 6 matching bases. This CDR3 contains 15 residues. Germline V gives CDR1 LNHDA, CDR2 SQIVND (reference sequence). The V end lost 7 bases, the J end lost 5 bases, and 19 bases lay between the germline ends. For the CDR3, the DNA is TGTGCCAGTAAGGCGGGACTCACCCGTGGAGATACGCAGTATTTT. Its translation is CASKAGLTRGDTQYF.

The DNA of the CDR3 is TGTGCCTGGAGTCTCTGGGGGGAATACGAGCAGTACTTC. Translation: CAWSLWGEYEQYF. The chain uses TRBV30 and TRBJ2-7, with D perhaps matching TRBD2 (6 bases). The CDR3 totals 13 residues. Trimming stripped 2 bases from V and 4 bases from J, with 12 bases between. The V gene's germline CDR1 is GTSNPN and CDR2 SVGIG (reference sequence).

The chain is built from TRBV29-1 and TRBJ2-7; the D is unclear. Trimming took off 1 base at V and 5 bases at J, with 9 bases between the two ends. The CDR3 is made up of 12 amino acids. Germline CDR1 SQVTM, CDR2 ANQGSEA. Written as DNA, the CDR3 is TGCAGCGTTGAAGGGGGTAGGGACGAGCAGTACTTC. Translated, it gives CSVEGGRDEQYF.

CDR3 in amino acids: CASSLAAGVGGTQYF. CDR3 sequence (DNA): TGTGCCAGCAGCTTAGCCGCGGGGGTAGGGGGTACCCAGTACTTC. This rearrangement joins TRBV11-2 to TRBJ2-5, with TRBD2 as a possible D gene (7 bases). V lost 1 base to trimming and J lost 8 bases, with 17 bases between them. Germline V CDR1 and CDR2: SGHAT, FQNNGV. CDR3 length: 15 residues.